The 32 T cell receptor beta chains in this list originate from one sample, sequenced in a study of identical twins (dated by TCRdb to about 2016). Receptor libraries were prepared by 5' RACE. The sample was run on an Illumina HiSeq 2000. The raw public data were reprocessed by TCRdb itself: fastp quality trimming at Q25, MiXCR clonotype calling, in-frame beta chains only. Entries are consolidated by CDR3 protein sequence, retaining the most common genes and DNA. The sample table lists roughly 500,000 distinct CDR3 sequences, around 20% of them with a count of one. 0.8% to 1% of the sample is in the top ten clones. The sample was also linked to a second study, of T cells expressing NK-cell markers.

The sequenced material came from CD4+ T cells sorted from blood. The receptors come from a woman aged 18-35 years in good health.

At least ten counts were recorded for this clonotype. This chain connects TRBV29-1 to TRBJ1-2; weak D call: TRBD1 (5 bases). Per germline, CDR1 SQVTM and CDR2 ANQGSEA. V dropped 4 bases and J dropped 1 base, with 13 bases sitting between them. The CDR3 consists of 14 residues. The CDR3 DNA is TGCAGCGTTGCAGCCGGGACCTTTAACTATGGCTACACCTTC. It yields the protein CSVAAGTFNYGYTF.

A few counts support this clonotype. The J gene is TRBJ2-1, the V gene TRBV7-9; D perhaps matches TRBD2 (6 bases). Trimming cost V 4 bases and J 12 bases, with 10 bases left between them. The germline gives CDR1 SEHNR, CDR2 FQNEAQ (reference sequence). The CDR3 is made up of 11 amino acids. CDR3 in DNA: TGTGCCAGCAGCTCGGGACTGCGGCAGTTCTTC. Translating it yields CASSSGLRQFF.

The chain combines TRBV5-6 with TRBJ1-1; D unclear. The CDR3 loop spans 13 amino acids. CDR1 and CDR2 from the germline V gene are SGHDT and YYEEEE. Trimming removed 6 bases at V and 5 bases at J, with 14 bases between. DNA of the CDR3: TGTGCCAGCAACCGTGAGCAAGGAACTGAAGCTTTCTTT. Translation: CASNREQGTEAFF.

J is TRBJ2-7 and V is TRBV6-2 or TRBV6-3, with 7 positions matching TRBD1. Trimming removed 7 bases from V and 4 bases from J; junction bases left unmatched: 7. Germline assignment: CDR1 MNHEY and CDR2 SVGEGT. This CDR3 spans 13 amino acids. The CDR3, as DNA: TGTGCCAGCACCAGGACAGGCAGTTACGAGCAGTACTTC. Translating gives CASTRTGSYEQYF.

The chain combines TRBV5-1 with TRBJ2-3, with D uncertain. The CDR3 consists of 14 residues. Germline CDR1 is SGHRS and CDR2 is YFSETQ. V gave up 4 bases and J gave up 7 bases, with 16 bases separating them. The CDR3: CASSVNLDGNTQYF. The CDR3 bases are TGCGCCAGCAGCGTAAACCTGGACGGAAATACGCAGTATTTT.

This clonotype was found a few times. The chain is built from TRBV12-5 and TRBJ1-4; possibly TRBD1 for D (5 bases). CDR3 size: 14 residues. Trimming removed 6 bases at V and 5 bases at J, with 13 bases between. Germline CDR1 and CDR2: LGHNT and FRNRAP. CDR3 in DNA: TGTGCTAGTGGCCATAGGGGACCGAATGAAAAACTGTTTTTT. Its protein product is CASGHRGPNEKLFF.

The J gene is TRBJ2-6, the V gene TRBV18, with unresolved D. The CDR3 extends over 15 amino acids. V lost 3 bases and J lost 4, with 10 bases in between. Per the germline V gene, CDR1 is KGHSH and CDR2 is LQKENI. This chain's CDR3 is CASSPSIAGANVLTF. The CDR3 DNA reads TGTGCCAGCTCACCGAGTATCGCCGGGGCCAACGTCCTGACTTTC.

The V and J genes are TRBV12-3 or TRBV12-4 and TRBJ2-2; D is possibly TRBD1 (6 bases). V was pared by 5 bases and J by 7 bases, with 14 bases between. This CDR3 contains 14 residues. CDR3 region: CASSLQGPHGELFF. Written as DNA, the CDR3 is TGTGCCAGCAGTCTCCAGGGGCCCCACGGGGAGCTGTTTTTT.

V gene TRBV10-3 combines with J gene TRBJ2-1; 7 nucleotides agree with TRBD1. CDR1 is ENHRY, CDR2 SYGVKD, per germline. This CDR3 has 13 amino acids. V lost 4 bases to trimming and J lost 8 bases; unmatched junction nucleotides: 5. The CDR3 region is CAISGRQGDEQFF. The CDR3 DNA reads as TGTGCCATCAGTGGGCGACAGGGCGATGAGCAGTTCTTC.

Here the CDR3 DNA reads TGCGCCAGCAGCTTGGAGTGGGACAGGGGGAGAGGAGCTTTCTTT. Protein: CASSLEWDRGRGAFF. V is TRBV5-1 and J is TRBJ1-1; 11 nucleotides match TRBD1. This CDR3 has 15 amino acids. Unmatched junction bases numbered 8, after V lost 0 bases and J lost 10 bases. From germline, CDR1 is SGHRS and CDR2 YFSETQ.

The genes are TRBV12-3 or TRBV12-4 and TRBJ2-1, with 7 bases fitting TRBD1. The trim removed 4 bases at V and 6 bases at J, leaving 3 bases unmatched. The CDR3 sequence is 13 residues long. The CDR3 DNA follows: TGTGCCAGCAGTTCCGGGACAGTCAATGAGCAGTTCTTC. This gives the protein CASSSGTVNEQFF.

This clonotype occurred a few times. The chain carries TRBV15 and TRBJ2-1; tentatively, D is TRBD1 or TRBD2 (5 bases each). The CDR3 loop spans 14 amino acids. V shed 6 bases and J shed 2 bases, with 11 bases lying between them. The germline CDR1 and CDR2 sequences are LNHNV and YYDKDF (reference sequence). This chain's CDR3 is CATSPRGAYNEQFF. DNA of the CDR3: TGTGCCACCAGTCCGAGAGGGGCCTACAATGAGCAGTTCTTC.

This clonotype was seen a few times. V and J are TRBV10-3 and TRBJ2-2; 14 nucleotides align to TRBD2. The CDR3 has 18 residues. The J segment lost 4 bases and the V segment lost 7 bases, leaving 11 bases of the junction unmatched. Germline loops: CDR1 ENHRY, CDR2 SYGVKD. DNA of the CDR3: TGTGCCATCACCCCGGGGACTAGCGGGAGTGTATCCACCGGGGAGCTGTTTTTT. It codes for CAITPGTSGSVSTGELFF.

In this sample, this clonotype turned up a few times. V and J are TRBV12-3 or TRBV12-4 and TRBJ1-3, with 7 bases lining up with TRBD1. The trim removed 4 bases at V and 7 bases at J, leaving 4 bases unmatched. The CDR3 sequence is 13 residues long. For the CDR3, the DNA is TGTGCCAGCAGTTCCGGGACAGTCAACACCATATATTTT. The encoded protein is CASSSGTVNTIYF.

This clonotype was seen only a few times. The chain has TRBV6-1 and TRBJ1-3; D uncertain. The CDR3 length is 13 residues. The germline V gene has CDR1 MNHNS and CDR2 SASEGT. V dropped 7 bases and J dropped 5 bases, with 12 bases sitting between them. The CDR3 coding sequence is TGTGCCAGCATCGGAAGGACGAGAAACACCATATATTTT. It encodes CASIGRTRNTIYF.

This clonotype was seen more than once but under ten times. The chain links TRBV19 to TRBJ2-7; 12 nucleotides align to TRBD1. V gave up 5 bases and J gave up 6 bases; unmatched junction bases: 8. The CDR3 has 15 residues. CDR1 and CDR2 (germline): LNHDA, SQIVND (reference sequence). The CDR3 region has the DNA TGTGCCAGTAGTTCCGGGACAGGGGGCAGGGGCGAGCAGTACTTC. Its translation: CASSSGTGGRGEQYF.

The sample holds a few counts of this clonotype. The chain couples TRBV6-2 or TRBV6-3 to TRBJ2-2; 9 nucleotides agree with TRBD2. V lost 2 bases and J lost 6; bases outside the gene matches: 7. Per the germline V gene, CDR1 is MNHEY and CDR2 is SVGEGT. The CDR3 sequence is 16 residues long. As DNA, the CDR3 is TGTGCCAGCAGTTACCGGGGGCTAGCGGGACCCGGGGAGCTGTTTTTT. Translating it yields CASSYRGLAGPGELFF.

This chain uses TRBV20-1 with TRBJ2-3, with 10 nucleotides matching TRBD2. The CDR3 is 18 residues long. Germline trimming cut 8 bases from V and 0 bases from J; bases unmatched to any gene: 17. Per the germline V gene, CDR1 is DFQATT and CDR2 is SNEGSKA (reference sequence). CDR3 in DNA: TGCAGTTCCTGGGCCCAGGCTAGCGGGGGACTTAGCACAGATACGCAGTATTTT. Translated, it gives CSSWAQASGGLSTDTQYF.

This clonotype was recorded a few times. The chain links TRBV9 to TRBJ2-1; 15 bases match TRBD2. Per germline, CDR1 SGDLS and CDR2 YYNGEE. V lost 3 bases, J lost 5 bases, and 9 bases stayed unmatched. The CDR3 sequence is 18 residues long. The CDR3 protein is CASSATGTSGRKDNEQFF. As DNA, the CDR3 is TGTGCCAGCAGCGCTACAGGGACTAGCGGGAGGAAGGACAATGAGCAGTTCTTC.

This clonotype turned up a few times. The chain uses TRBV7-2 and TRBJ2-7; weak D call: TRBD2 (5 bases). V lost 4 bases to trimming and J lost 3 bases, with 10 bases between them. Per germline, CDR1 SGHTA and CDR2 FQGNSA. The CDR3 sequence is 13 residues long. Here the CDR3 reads CASSYSGFYEQYF. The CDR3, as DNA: TGTGCCAGCAGCTACTCGGGGTTCTACGAGCAGTACTTC.

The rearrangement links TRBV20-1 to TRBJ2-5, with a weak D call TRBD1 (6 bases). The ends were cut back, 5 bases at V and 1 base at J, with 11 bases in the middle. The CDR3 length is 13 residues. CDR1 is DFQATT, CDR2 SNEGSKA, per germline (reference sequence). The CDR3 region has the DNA TGCAGTGCTCAAACGACAGGCCAAGAGACCCAGTACTTC. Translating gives CSAQTTGQETQYF.

The CDR3 reads CASRSRAVVEPQHF. Written as DNA, the CDR3 is TGTGCCAGCAGATCTCGGGCCGTTGTTGAGCCCCAGCATTTT. The chain links TRBV6-2 or TRBV6-3 to TRBJ1-5; D remains ambiguous. V dropped 6 bases and J dropped 8 bases, with 17 bases sitting between them. CDR3 size: 14 residues. Germline V gene data show CDR1 as MNHEY and CDR2 as SVGEGT.

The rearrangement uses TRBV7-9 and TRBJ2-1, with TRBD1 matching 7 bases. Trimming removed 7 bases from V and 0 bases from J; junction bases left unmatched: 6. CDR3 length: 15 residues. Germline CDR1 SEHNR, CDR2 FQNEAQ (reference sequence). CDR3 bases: TGTGCCAGCAAGGGGGCGGAGAGCTCCTACAATGAGCAGTTCTTC. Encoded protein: CASKGAESSYNEQFF.

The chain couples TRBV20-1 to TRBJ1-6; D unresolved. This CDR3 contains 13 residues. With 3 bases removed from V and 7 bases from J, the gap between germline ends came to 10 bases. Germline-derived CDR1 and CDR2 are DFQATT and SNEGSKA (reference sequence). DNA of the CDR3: TGCAGTGCTAGCAGTTTCCGGAATTCACCCCTCCACTTT. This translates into CSASSFRNSPLHF.

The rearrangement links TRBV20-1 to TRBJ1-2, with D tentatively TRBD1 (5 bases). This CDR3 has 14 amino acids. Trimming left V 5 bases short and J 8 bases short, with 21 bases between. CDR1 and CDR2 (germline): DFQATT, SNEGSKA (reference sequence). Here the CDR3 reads CSARAPGTAQGYTF. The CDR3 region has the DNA TGCAGTGCTCGAGCCCCGGGGACCGCACAAGGCTACACCTTC.

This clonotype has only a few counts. The CDR3 sequence is CAWSVRQGTDTQYF. Here the CDR3 DNA reads TGTGCCTGGAGTGTACGACAGGGCACAGATACGCAGTATTTT. V is TRBV30 and J is TRBJ2-3, with a possible D match to TRBD1 (6 bases). The V gene lost 0 bases and the J gene lost 1 base, with 8 bases spanning the gap. The CDR3 has 14 amino acids. Germline V gene sequence: CDR1 GTSNPN, CDR2 SVGIG (reference sequence).

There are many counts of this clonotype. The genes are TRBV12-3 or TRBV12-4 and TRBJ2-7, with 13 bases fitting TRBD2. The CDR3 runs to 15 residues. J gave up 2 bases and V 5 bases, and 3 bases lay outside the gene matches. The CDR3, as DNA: TGTGCCAGCAGTAGACTAGCGGGAGGTACCTACGAGCAGTACTTC. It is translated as CASSRLAGGTYEQYF.

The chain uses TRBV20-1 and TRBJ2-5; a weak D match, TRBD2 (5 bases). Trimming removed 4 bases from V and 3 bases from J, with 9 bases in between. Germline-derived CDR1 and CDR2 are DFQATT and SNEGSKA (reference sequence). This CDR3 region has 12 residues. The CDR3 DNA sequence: TGCAGTGCTAAGGCAGCGGAAGAGACCCAGTACTTC. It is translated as CSAKAAEETQYF.

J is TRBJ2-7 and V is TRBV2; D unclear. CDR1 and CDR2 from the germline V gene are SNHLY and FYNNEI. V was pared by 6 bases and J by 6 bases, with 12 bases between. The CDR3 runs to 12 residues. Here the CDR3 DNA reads TGTGCCAGCAGCGCCTGGCTCGGCGAGCAGTACTTC. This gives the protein CASSAWLGEQYF.

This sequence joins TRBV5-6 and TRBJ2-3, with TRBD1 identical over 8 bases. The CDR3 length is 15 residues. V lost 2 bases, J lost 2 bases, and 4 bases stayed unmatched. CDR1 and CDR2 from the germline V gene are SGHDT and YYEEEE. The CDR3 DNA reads TGTGCCAGCAGCTTTACAGGGGGATACACAGATACGCAGTATTTT. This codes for CASSFTGGYTDTQYF.

CDR3 amino acids: CSVGAGNTGELFF. The CDR3 coding sequence is TGCAGTGTTGGAGCGGGGAACACCGGGGAGCTGTTTTTT. V gene TRBV20-1 combines with J gene TRBJ2-2; maybe TRBD2 (6 bases). From germline, CDR1 is DFQATT and CDR2 SNEGSKA (reference sequence). The CDR3 loop spans 13 amino acids. V was clipped by 7 bases and J by 1 base, with 10 bases between them.

For the CDR3, the DNA is TGCAGTGCTAGAAACAGACAGGAATACACAGATACGCAGTATTTT. Protein: CSARNRQEYTDTQYF. This rearrangement joins TRBV20-1 to TRBJ2-3, with D possibly TRBD1 on 6 matching bases. The V gene's germline CDR1 is DFQATT and CDR2 SNEGSKA (reference sequence). CDR3 length: 15 amino acids. Trimming removed 2 bases from V and 2 bases from J, with 14 bases in between.